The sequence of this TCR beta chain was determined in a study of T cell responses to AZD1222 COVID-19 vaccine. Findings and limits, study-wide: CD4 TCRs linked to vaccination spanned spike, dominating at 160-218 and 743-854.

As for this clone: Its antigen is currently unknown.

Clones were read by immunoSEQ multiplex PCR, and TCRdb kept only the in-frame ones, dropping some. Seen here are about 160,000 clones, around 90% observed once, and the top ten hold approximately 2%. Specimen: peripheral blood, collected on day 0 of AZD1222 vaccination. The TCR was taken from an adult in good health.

The CDR3 DNA reads TGCGCCAGCAGCCTGGCCGGGACTAGCGGGAGGCCTGGGTACGAGCAGTACTTC. Translation: CASSLAGTSGRPGYEQYF. This rearrangement joins TRBV5-1 to TRBJ2-7, with TRBD2 identical over 15 bases. The CDR3 sequence is 18 residues long. V lost 4 bases and J lost 4; bases outside the gene matches: 12. The germline V gene has CDR1 SGHRS and CDR2 YFSETQ.